The clone carrying this T cell receptor beta chain was seen at least ten times. Time point in this sample: newly diagnosed GD, antithyroid drugs for less than 3 months. The TCR library was made from RNA that had been extracted from PBMCs in TRIzol. From an endocrinology department in Xi'an, China, came the patients. These data come from a study of regulatory T cells in long-lasting Graves disease. For TCR beta, libraries came from iRepertoire HTBI primers and Arm-PCR of CDR3 regions. TCRdb redid the calling of the multiplex PCR reads with MiXCR, one entry per CDR3 protein. The data show some 250,000 distinct CDR3 sequences, 18% seen once. The TCR was taken from a female donor with Graves disease. This specimen consisted of peripheral blood mononuclear cells (PBMCs), obtained at new diagnosis, from a patient treated with antithyroid drugs.

DNA for the CDR3: TGTGCCAGCAGCCTGACTAGCGGATCCTACGAGCAGTACTTC. Its translation is CASSLTSGSYEQYF. V and J are TRBV7-2 and TRBJ2-7; TRBD2 agrees at 9 bases. There are 14 residues in the CDR3. In germline, CDR1 is SGHTA, CDR2 FQGNSA. V shed 5 bases and J 1 base; nucleotides not matched to a gene: 3.